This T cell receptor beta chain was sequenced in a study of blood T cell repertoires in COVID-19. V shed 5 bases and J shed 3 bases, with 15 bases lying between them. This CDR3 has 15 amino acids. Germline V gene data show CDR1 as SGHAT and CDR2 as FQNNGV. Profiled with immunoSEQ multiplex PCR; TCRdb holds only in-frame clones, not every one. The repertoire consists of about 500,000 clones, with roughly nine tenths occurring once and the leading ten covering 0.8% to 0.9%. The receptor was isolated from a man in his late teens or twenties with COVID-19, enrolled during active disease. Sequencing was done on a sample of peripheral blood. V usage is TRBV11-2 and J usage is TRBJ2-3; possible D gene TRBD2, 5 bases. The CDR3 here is CASSPLVGVTDTQYF. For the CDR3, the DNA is TGTGCCAGCAGCCCCCTGGTCGGGGTGACAGATACGCAGTATTTT. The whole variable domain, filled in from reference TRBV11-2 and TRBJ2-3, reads EAGVAQSPRYKIIEKRQSVAFWCNPISGHATLYWYQQILGQGPKLLIQFQNNGVVDDSQLPKDRFSAERLKGVDSTLKIQPAKLEDSAVYLCASSPLVGVTDTQYFGPGTRLTVL.